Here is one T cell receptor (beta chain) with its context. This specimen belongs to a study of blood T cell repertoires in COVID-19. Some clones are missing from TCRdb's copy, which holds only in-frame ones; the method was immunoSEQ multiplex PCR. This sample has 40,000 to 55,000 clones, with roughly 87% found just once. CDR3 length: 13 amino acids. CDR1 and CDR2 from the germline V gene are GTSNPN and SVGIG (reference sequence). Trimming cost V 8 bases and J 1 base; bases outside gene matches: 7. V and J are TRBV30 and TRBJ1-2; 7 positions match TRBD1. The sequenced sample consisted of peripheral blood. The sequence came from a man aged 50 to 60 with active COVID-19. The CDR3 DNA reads TGTGCCCACGGACAGGCCCATAACTATGGCTACACCTTC. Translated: CAHGQAHNYGYTF. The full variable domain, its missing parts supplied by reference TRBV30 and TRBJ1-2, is SQTIHQWPATLVQPVGSPLSLECTVEGTSNPNLYWYRQAAGRGLQLLFYSVGIGQISSEVPQNLSASRPQDRQFILSSKKLLLSDSGFYLCAHGQAHNYGYTFGSGTRLTVV.